The present T cell receptor beta chain was sequenced within a study of breast tumors, draining lymph nodes, adjacent tissues. Germline V gene data show CDR1 as SGHAT and CDR2 as FQNNGV. Trimming at V came to 2 bases and at J to 6 bases, leaving 3 bases not matched to a gene. This CDR3 contains 14 residues. Samples came from axillary lymph nodes draining the breast cancer. From the multiplex PCR reads, TCRdb called clonotypes with MiXCR, one entry per CDR3 protein. The table records some 130,000 distinct CDR3 sequences, just under 20% of them present only once. This clonotype was detected many times. Sequenced material: axillary lymph node tissue. The source is a female donor with breast cancer. Some clones in this sample may be carry-over from other donors' samples. The genes are TRBV11-2 and TRBJ2-7; 11 nucleotides line up with TRBD1. Here the CDR3 DNA reads TGTGCCAGCAGCTTACCGGGACAGGGGGTCGAGCAGTACTTC. Its translation is CASSLPGQGVEQYF. Full variable domain (outside the CDR3, taken from reference TRBV11-2 and TRBJ2-7): EAGVAQSPRYKIIEKRQSVAFWCNPISGHATLYWYQQILGQGPKLLIQFQNNGVVDDSQLPKDRFSAERLKGVDSTLKIQPAKLEDSAVYLCASSLPGQGVEQYFGPGTRLTVT.